The 3 T cell receptor beta chains reported below all come from one sample, sequenced in a study of cytomegalovirus exposure and HLA in healthy donors (dated by TCRdb to 2015 to 2018). Library creation used the immunoSEQ multiplex PCR assay. For the multiplex PCR, a mixture combining 60 forward primers for TCR Vbeta segments and 13 reverse primers for TCR Jbeta segments was used. Imported from immuneACCESS, the table was reduced by TCRdb to in-frame sequences with V and J called. These copies leave out some clones; in studies compared against another copy, an unresolved V gene accounts for under half, and the cause of the remainder is not known. This sample holds some 150,000 clones; roughly four fifths were observed only once. The ten largest make up around 10% of the sample. The sequencing input was PBMCs. These receptors originate from a man between 50 and 59 years old in good health and CMV-seropositive.

The chain is built from TRBV11-2 and TRBJ1-2; weak D call: TRBD1 (5 bases). Germline V gene data show CDR1 as SGHAT and CDR2 as FQNNGV. CDR3 length: 14 residues. V lost 4 bases, J lost 4 bases, and 13 bases lay in between. In nucleotides, the CDR3 is TGTGCCAGCAGCTCCCGCCAGGGACTCTATGGCTACACCTTC. As protein: CASSSRQGLYGYTF.

The chain uses TRBV19 and TRBJ2-3, with 12 bases matching TRBD2. The CDR3 covers 15 residues. Germline V gene sequence: CDR1 LNHDA, CDR2 SQIVND (reference sequence). J lost 5 bases, V lost 7 bases, and 7 bases had no gene match. Here the CDR3 DNA reads TGTGCCAGTAAGAAGACGGGACTAGCGGGAGATACGCAGTATTTT. Translation: CASKKTGLAGDTQYF.

This chain connects TRBV6-5 to TRBJ2-3, with D unresolved. V dropped 1 base and J dropped 0 bases, with 8 bases sitting between them. The CDR3 is 15 amino acids. CDR1 and CDR2 from the germline V gene are MNHEY and SVGAGI. CDR3 DNA: TGTGCCAGCAGTTACTTAAAATCTAGCACAGATACGCAGTATTTT. It is translated as CASSYLKSSTDTQYF.